Presented here are 20 T cell receptor beta chains from one specimen sequenced in a study of shared clonotypes between healthy human individuals. The assay was immunoSEQ multiplex PCR, and TCRdb's table has in-frame clones only and misses some. In the table there are around 500,000 clones, approximately 82% of which are singletons. Sequenced input: PBMCs. These receptors came from a woman aged 40-49 years in good health. Some clones in this sample may be carry-over from other donors' samples.

The chain employs TRBV5-1 and TRBJ2-1; maybe TRBD2 (6 bases). Germline V gene sequence: CDR1 SGHRS, CDR2 YFSETQ. The CDR3 is made up of 15 amino acids. Between the trimmed V and J ends, which lost 0 bases and 5 bases, there was a span of 12 bases. The CDR3 DNA sequence: TGCGCCAGCAGCTTGGTTAGCGGCAGAAACAATGAGCAGTTCTTC. It specifies CASSLVSGRNNEQFF.

This rearrangement joins TRBV5-1 to TRBJ2-7, with 9 bases lining up with TRBD1. Germline trimming cut 0 bases from V and 7 bases from J; bases unmatched to any gene: 8. The germline CDR1 and CDR2 sequences are SGHRS and YFSETQ. The CDR3 contains 15 residues. CDR3 in DNA: TGCGCCAGCAGCTTGGGTTTAGGACAGGGGTGGGAGCAGTACTTC. This codes for CASSLGLGQGWEQYF.

Points on this clone: Additional DNA sequences in this sample encode the identical CDR3. This chain uses TRBV11-3 with TRBJ2-5; D unresolved. The CDR3 is 12 amino acids. The V end was cut by 1 base, the J end by 4 bases, with 4 bases between. Germline CDR1 SGHNT, CDR2 YENEEA. CDR3 region: CASSLAGETQYF. The CDR3 coding sequence is TGTGCCAGCAGCTTAGCGGGAGAGACCCAGTACTTC.

This clone was observed a single time. This chain uses TRBV27 with TRBJ1-2, with 7 bases matching TRBD1. This CDR3 region has 17 residues. Per the germline V gene, CDR1 is MNHEY and CDR2 is SMNVEV (reference sequence). J gave up 1 base and V 4 bases, and 12 bases lay outside the gene matches. DNA for the CDR3: TGTGCCAGCAGTTCTTTATTCCCGGGACAGAGTAACTATGGCTACACCTTC. It translates to CASSSLFPGQSNYGYTF.

The chain uses TRBV25-1 and TRBJ1-1; weak D call: TRBD1 (6 bases). The germline CDR1 and CDR2 sequences are MGHDK and SYGVNS. The CDR3 is 13 amino acids. Trimming shortened V by 8 bases and J by 5 bases, and 15 bases separated the two germline ends. CDR3 nucleotide sequence: TGTGCCAGCCAACCCAGGGGCGAAACTGAAGCTTTCTTT. Its protein is CASQPRGETEAFF.

This clone was counted a few times. The J gene is TRBJ1-5, the V gene TRBV6-1, with D unclear. From germline, CDR1 is MNHNS and CDR2 SASEGT. CDR3 length: 16 residues. The germline V and J ends were trimmed by 1 base and 2 bases, with 12 bases remaining between them. The CDR3 here is CASSEVIGIGNQPQHF. The CDR3 DNA sequence: TGTGCCAGCAGTGAAGTTATAGGGATTGGCAATCAGCCCCAGCATTTT.

The gene calls are TRBV4-3 and TRBJ2-3; D is unresolved. Trimming stripped 1 base from V and 4 bases from J, with 9 bases between. CDR3 size: 14 residues. Germline loops: CDR1 LGHNA, CDR2 YSLEER. CDR3 nucleotide sequence: TGCGCCAGCAGCCAAGGGGTCTACGCAGATACGCAGTATTTT. Protein product: CASSQGVYADTQYF.

CDR3 bases: TGTGCCAGCAGCGTGGGACTAGCGGGAGGGGACGAGCAGTACTTC. It encodes CASSVGLAGGDEQYF. The rearrangement links TRBV9 to TRBJ2-7, with 16 bases matching TRBD2. This CDR3 has 15 amino acids. V lost 2 bases and J lost 5; bases outside the gene matches: 1. Per the germline V gene, CDR1 is SGDLS and CDR2 is YYNGEE.

The chain has TRBV13 and TRBJ2-7; 7 nucleotides align to TRBD2. The CDR3 loop spans 16 amino acids. The J segment lost 2 bases and the V segment lost 2 bases, leaving 9 bases of the junction unmatched. Germline CDR1 PRHDT, CDR2 FYEKMQ (reference sequence). CDR3 coding DNA: TGTGCCAGCAGCTTATCTGAATGGGGACTAACCTACGAGCAGTACTTC. It translates to CASSLSEWGLTYEQYF.

The genes are TRBV13 and TRBJ2-7, with 9 bases fitting TRBD2. V lost 0 bases and J lost 3; bases outside the gene matches: 3. CDR1 and CDR2 from the germline V gene are PRHDT and FYEKMQ (reference sequence). The CDR3 runs to 15 residues. CDR3 nucleotide sequence: TGTGCCAGCAGCTTAGGCGGTAGCGGGAGCTACGAGCAGTACTTC. It codes for CASSLGGSGSYEQYF.

This clone was detected once. This chain connects TRBV6-1 to TRBJ1-5; D unclear. This CDR3 is built from 14 residues. The V end lost 10 bases, the J end lost 0 bases, and 13 bases lay between the germline ends. Germline V lookup: CDR1 MNHNS, CDR2 SASEGT. In DNA form, the CDR3 reads TGTGCCACCCAGACGGATTATAGCAATCAGCCCCAGCATTTT. Translation gives CATQTDYSNQPQHF.

The chain recombines TRBV11-1 with TRBJ2-6; D is unresolved. The CDR3 is 15 residues long. Deletions cut 4 bases from V and 0 bases from J, with 7 bases between. Per the germline V gene, CDR1 is SGHAT and CDR2 is FQDESV (reference sequence). CDR3 sequence: CASSWADSGANVLTF. CDR3 bases: TGTGCCAGCAGCTGGGCCGACTCTGGGGCCAACGTCCTGACTTTC.

Of note for this clone: With only one base between it and a far larger clone, this is likely a read error. The chain has TRBV28 and TRBJ1-2; D gene ambiguous. The germline gives CDR1 MDHEN, CDR2 SYDVKM. Trimming took 4 bases from V and 6 from J, leaving 9 bases between them. The CDR3 is 12 residues long. The CDR3: CASSYDPDGYTF. The CDR3 bases are TGTGCCAGCAGTTACGATCCGGATGGCTACACCTTC.

The rearrangement links TRBV7-9 to TRBJ2-2; D uncertain. The CDR3 is 12 amino acids. V was clipped by 3 bases and J by 7 bases, with 6 bases between them. Germline loops: CDR1 SEHNR, CDR2 FQNEAQ (reference sequence). CDR3: CASSFGDGELFF. DNA for the CDR3: TGTGCCAGCAGCTTTGGCGACGGGGAGCTGTTTTTT.

The chain links TRBV19 to TRBJ1-5, with 9 nucleotides matching TRBD1. Germline V gene lookup returns CDR1 LNHDA and CDR2 SQIVND (reference sequence). V lost 4 bases, J lost 0 bases, and 10 bases stayed unmatched. There are 18 residues in the CDR3. The CDR3 coding sequence is TGTGCCAGTAGTAGGACCACCGGGACAGGGAATAGCAATCAGCCCCAGCATTTT. Its protein product is CASSRTTGTGNSNQPQHF. Full variable domain (rest looked up from reference TRBV19 and TRBJ1-5): DGGITQSPKYLFRKEGQNVTLSCEQNLNHDAMYWYRQDPGQGLRLIYYSQIVNDFQKGDIAEGYSVSREKKESFPLTVTSAQKNPTAFYLCASSRTTGTGNSNQPQHFGDGTRLSIL.

The V call is TRBV5-1, the J call TRBJ2-7; the D is unclear. V was shortened by 3 bases and J by 0 bases, with 10 bases between the two germline ends. Germline CDR1 reads SGHRS; CDR2 reads YFSETQ. The CDR3 extends over 14 amino acids. CDR3 coding DNA: TGCGCCAGCAGCTCTCCGACACGCTCCTACGAGCAGTACTTC. It yields the protein CASSSPTRSYEQYF.

This clone was recorded only once. The chain links TRBV28 to TRBJ2-7, with a weak D call TRBD1 (6 bases). The CDR3 extends over 13 amino acids. Germline CDR1 MDHEN, CDR2 SYDVKM. Between the trimmed V and J ends, which lost 5 bases and 1 base, there was a span of 9 bases. Written as DNA, the CDR3 is TGTGCCAGCAGTACAACAGGGTCCTACGAGCAGTACTTC. It codes for CASSTTGSYEQYF.

This clone was counted once. The genes are TRBV7-3 and TRBJ2-2; D is undetermined. The CDR3 contains 12 residues. V gave up 5 bases and J gave up 7 bases, with 8 bases separating them. Germline-derived CDR1 and CDR2 are SGHTA and FQGTGA. The CDR3 region is CASSPSFGELFF. The CDR3 bases are TGTGCCAGCAGCCCTTCTTTCGGGGAGCTGTTTTTT.

This clone occurred many times. The same CDR3 also results from other DNA sequences found in this sample. V gene TRBV25-1 combines with J gene TRBJ1-1, with D maybe TRBD1 (6 bases). V was shortened by 2 bases and J by 4 bases, with 11 bases between the two germline ends. This CDR3 is 14 amino acids long. The germline CDR1 and CDR2 sequences are MGHDK and SYGVNS. The CDR3 loop is CASSERGWGTEAFF. DNA of the CDR3: TGTGCCAGCAGTGAAAGGGGGTGGGGCACTGAAGCTTTCTTT.

The V and J genes are TRBV5-1 and TRBJ2-3, with D possibly being TRBD1 (5 bases). V lost 4 bases, J lost 6 bases, and 9 bases lay in between. This CDR3 region has 12 residues. The germline gives CDR1 SGHRS, CDR2 YFSETQ. The CDR3 sequence is CASSRAGDTQYF. As DNA, the CDR3 is TGCGCCAGCAGCCGAGCAGGGGATACGCAGTATTTT.